This TCR beta chain was retrieved from a study of cytomegalovirus exposure and HLA in healthy donors. The PCR used 60 Vbeta and 13 Jbeta primers. Produced via immunoSEQ multiplex PCR; TCRdb's table is partial and in-frame only. The sample has fewer than 110,000 clones; roughly four fifths are singletons. V gave up 4 bases and J gave up 5 bases; unmatched junction bases: 5. The V gene's germline CDR1 is LNHNV and CDR2 YYDKDF (reference sequence). The CDR3 runs 14 residues. The source material was PBMCs. The origin of this receptor is a man aged 45-65 years in good health and CMV-seronegative. The rearrangement uses TRBV15 and TRBJ2-7, with 10 bases fitting TRBD1. CDR3 DNA sequence: TGTGCCACCAGCATTTTCGGGACAGGGGACGAGCAGTACTTC. Protein: CATSIFGTGDEQYF.